This T cell receptor (beta chain) was sequenced for a study of blood T cell repertoires in COVID-19. Looking at the study overall: Sites across the United States, Italy and Spain contributed samples from acute and convalescent COVID-19. The analysed material was cDNA or gDNA that came from T cells, B-cell-depleted T cells, or PBMCs.

How the authors handled the data: How many nucleated cells were present was estimated from reference gene primer amplification. Produced via immunoSEQ multiplex PCR; TCRdb's table is partial and in-frame only. D and trimming come from the DNA, and the V and J calls and clone size come from that table. The data contain about 170,000 clones, 77% of them singletons. What was sequenced was peripheral blood. This clonotype originated in a man between 65 and 85 years old with acute or convalescent COVID-19.

The DNA for the CDR3 is TGTGCCAGCAGCTTAACTCGGAGAGCCCAAGATACGCAGTATTTT. Protein product: CASSLTRRAQDTQYF. This chain links TRBV7-3 with TRBJ2-3, with no clear D. There are 15 residues in the CDR3. CDR1 SGHTA and CDR2 FQGTGA come from the germline V gene. Trimming cost V 0 bases and J 5 bases, with 12 bases left between them.